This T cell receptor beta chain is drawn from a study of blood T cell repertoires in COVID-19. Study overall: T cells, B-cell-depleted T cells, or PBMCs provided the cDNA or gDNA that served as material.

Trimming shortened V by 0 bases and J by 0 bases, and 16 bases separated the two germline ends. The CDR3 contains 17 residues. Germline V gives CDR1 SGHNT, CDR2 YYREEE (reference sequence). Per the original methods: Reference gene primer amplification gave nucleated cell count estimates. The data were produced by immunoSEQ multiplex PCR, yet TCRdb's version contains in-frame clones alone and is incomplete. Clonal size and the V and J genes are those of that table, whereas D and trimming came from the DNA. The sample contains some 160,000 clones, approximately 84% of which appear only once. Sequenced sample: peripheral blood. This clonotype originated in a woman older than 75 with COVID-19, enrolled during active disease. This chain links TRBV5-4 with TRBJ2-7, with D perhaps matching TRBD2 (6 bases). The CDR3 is CASSLAPNGGGSYEQYF. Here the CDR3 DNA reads TGTGCCAGCAGCTTGGCCCCGAACGGGGGAGGCTCCTACGAGCAGTACTTC.